The 30 T cell receptor beta chains below all came from one sample that was sequenced in a study of control samples from healthy donors and cancer patients. Produced via immunoSEQ multiplex PCR; TCRdb's table is partial and in-frame only. The sample includes about 150,000 clones, approximately 94% of them seen just once. Sequencing was done on a sample of blood. The source is a young man in good health.

The chain employs TRBV10-3 and TRBJ2-7; unclear D gene. This CDR3 comprises 11 residues. The V end lost 9 bases, the J end lost 0 bases, and 6 bases lay between the germline ends. Per germline, CDR1 ENHRY and CDR2 SYGVKD. The CDR3 DNA reads TGTGCCATTGCTAGCTCCTACGAGCAGTACTTC. Its protein is CAIASSYEQYF.

The chain employs TRBV2 and TRBJ1-2; D is undetermined. From germline, CDR1 is SNHLY and CDR2 FYNNEI. The CDR3 extends over 17 amino acids. Between the trimmed V and J ends, which lost 4 bases and 6 bases, there was a span of 24 bases. Here the CDR3 DNA reads TGTGCCAGCAGTGGTAGGGAACAGACACACGGAGATGATGGCTACACCTTC. Its translation: CASSGREQTHGDDGYTF.

V gene TRBV12-5 combines with J gene TRBJ2-7; 11 positions match TRBD2. The CDR3 runs 15 residues. The V gene end was trimmed by 1 base and the J gene end by 4 bases; junction bases not matched to a gene: 3. The germline V gene has CDR1 LGHNT and CDR2 FRNRAP. The CDR3 DNA follows: TGTGCTAGTGGTTTGGCCGGGACTAGCGGTTACGAGCAGTACTTC. This codes for CASGLAGTSGYEQYF.

CDR3 sequence (DNA): TGTGCCAGCAGCGTAGACCCGGACAGAGGAAGGACTGAAGCTTTCTTT. Protein sequence: CASSVDPDRGRTEAFF. This chain links TRBV9 with TRBJ1-1; weak D call: TRBD1 (6 bases). Per the germline V gene, CDR1 is SGDLS and CDR2 is YYNGEE. The V gene lost 0 bases and the J gene lost 5 bases, with 17 bases spanning the gap. The CDR3 is made up of 16 amino acids.

The V call is TRBV9, the J call TRBJ1-4; 8 bases align to TRBD1. V shed 0 bases, J shed 8 bases, and the junction held 3 bases outside the gene matches. CDR3 size: 14 residues. Germline-derived CDR1 and CDR2 are SGDLS and YYNGEE. DNA of the CDR3: TGTGCCAGCAGCGTAGCAGGGGGCGCAGAAAAACTGTTTTTT. Amino acids: CASSVAGGAEKLFF.

The chain employs TRBV3-1 (or the pseudogene TRBV3-2) and TRBJ1-1; D gene uncertain. CDR3 length: 12 residues. CDR1 and CDR2 from the germline V gene are LGHDT and YNNKEL (reference sequence). The V end was cut by 5 bases, the J end by 3 bases, with 7 bases between. CDR3 bases: TGTGCCAGCAGCTCTGGGGACACTGAAGCTTTCTTT. Protein sequence: CASSSGDTEAFF.

This chain links TRBV6-5 with TRBJ2-3; D is ambiguous. Trimming cost V 7 bases and J 1 base, with 9 bases left between them. CDR1 and CDR2 from the germline V gene are MNHEY and SVGAGI. There are 13 residues in the CDR3. The CDR3 DNA follows: TGTGCCAGCACCCGACTTGGCACAGATACGCAGTATTTT. This encodes CASTRLGTDTQYF.

The DNA for the CDR3 is TGTGCCAGCAGCCCAAGGACAGCCGGGGGCGAGCAGTACTTC. Amino acid sequence: CASSPRTAGGEQYF. The chain has TRBV7-9 and TRBJ2-7; D may be TRBD1 or TRBD2 (6 bases each). The CDR3 totals 14 residues. V gave up 5 bases and J gave up 6 bases, with 17 bases separating them. Germline CDR1 is SEHNR and CDR2 is FQNEAQ (reference sequence).

The V gene is TRBV19, the J gene TRBJ2-7; TRBD1 is a possible D gene (6 bases). Germline CDR1 and CDR2: LNHDA and SQIVND (reference sequence). The CDR3 totals 12 residues. Trimming stripped 8 bases from V and 2 bases from J, with 10 bases between. The CDR3 spells CASQGTTYEQYF. Here the CDR3 DNA reads TGTGCCAGTCAGGGGACGACCTACGAGCAGTACTTC.

The chain combines TRBV7-8 with TRBJ1-5; the D is unclear. Germline values: CDR1 SGHVS, CDR2 FQNEAQ. V dropped 4 bases and J dropped 6 bases, with 25 bases sitting between them. This CDR3 contains 18 residues. CDR3 sequence (DNA): TGTGCCAGCAGCTCCGATTTAGATCCGGACGTGGGATTTCAGCCCCAGCATTTT. This encodes CASSSDLDPDVGFQPQHF.

CDR3 sequence: CASSLDEKLFF. The DNA for the CDR3 is TGTGCCAGCAGCTTAGATGAAAAACTGTTTTTT. The chain recombines TRBV11-2 with TRBJ1-4; unclear D gene. Germline V CDR1 and CDR2: SGHAT, FQNNGV. The CDR3 loop spans 11 amino acids. Trimming left V 0 bases short and J 7 bases short, with 0 bases between.

CDR3 protein: CASSLDVTGELFF. For the CDR3, the DNA is TGTGCCAGCAGCTTGGATGTAACCGGGGAGCTGTTTTTT. This chain uses TRBV7-3 with TRBJ2-2; D remains unclear. V was pared by 3 bases and J by 5 bases, with 7 bases between. In germline, CDR1 is SGHTA, CDR2 FQGTGA. This CDR3 comprises 13 residues.

The rearrangement links TRBV21-1 to TRBJ2-7; TRBD1, the table's D call, was not compared with the DNA. TRBV21-1 is tagged as a pseudogene. This CDR3 is 15 amino acids long. The CDR3: CASSKEDRGIYEQYF. The CDR3 coding sequence is TGTGCCAGCAGCAAAGAGGACAGGGGCATTTACGAGCAGTACTTC.

The chain has TRBV6-6 and TRBJ1-4, with D possibly TRBD1 on 5 matching bases. Germline V gene lookup returns CDR1 MNHNY and CDR2 SVGAGI (reference sequence). This CDR3 comprises 14 residues. Trimming removed 6 bases at V and 3 bases at J, with 11 bases between. Here the CDR3 DNA reads TGTGCCAGCAGCCCATACAGGTCTAATGAAAAACTGTTTTTT. It is translated as CASSPYRSNEKLFF.

The chain uses TRBV4-1 and TRBJ2-1; D unclear. This CDR3 has 13 amino acids. The germline V gene has CDR1 MGHRA and CDR2 YSYEKL. Trimming pared 2 bases from V and 6 bases from J, leaving 8 bases between. CDR3 region: CASSQSSGNEQFF. The CDR3 DNA reads TGCGCCAGCAGCCAATCCTCCGGCAATGAGCAGTTCTTC.

CDR3 residues: CASTSSSNEKLFF. Written as DNA, the CDR3 is TGTGCCAGCACCTCCAGTAGTAATGAAAAACTGTTTTTT. V gene TRBV14 combines with J gene TRBJ1-4; D is ambiguous. The CDR3 covers 13 residues. Germline V gene sequence: CDR1 SGHDN, CDR2 FVKESK. The V gene lost 7 bases and the J gene lost 4 bases, with 10 bases spanning the gap.

The chain is built from TRBV27 and TRBJ2-7, with 11 bases fitting TRBD1. Looked up from germline, CDR1 is MNHEY and CDR2 is SMNVEV (reference sequence). This CDR3 region has 15 residues. The trim removed 0 bases at V and 6 bases at J, leaving 4 bases unmatched. The CDR3 reads CASSLSGTGGIEQYF. CDR3 bases: TGTGCCAGCAGTTTATCCGGGACAGGGGGTATCGAGCAGTACTTC.

CDR3 sequence: CASSVPGQINTEAFF. The CDR3 nucleotides are TGTGCCAGCAGCGTACCGGGACAGATAAACACTGAAGCTTTCTTT. The rearrangement joins TRBV9 to TRBJ1-1; 7 nucleotides align to TRBD1. The CDR3 sequence is 15 residues long. Trimming cost V 1 base and J 2 bases; bases outside gene matches: 5. Germline V gene lookup returns CDR1 SGDLS and CDR2 YYNGEE.

The chain couples TRBV29-1 to TRBJ1-4; tentative D call: TRBD1 (6 bases). Deletions cut 4 bases from V and 6 bases from J, with 9 bases between. The V gene's germline CDR1 is SQVTM and CDR2 ANQGSEA. The CDR3 totals 12 residues. CDR3 loop: CSVAAGDEKLFF. CDR3 nucleotide sequence: TGCAGCGTTGCAGCAGGGGATGAAAAACTGTTTTTT. Variable domain in full (rest from reference TRBV29-1 and TRBJ1-4): SAVISQKPSRDICQRGTSLTIQCQVDSQVTMMFWYRQQPGQSLTLIATANQGSEATYESGFVIDKFPISRPNLTFSTLTVSNMSPEDSSIYLCSVAAGDEKLFFGSGTQLSVL.

On this clone itself: Other DNA sequences in this sample translate to the same CDR3. The chain has TRBV5-1 and TRBJ2-5; 8 bases fit TRBD1. Germline trimming cut 2 bases from V and 5 bases from J; bases unmatched to any gene: 5. Germline CDR1 and CDR2: SGHRS and YFSETQ. This CDR3 is 14 amino acids long. CDR3 sequence (DNA): TGCGCCAGCAGCTTCCAGGGGGCGAGGGAGACCCAGTACTTC. Translating gives CASSFQGARETQYF.

The chain joins TRBV7-8 to TRBJ1-6, with D uncertain. CDR3 length equals 14 residues. V shed 3 bases and J shed 8 bases, with 11 bases lying between them. In germline, CDR1 is SGHVS, CDR2 FQNEAQ. The DNA of the CDR3 is TGTGCCAGCAGCTTCGATCAAAGGGATTCACCCCTCCACTTT. Its protein product is CASSFDQRDSPLHF.

The rearrangement links TRBV30 to TRBJ2-5; either TRBD1 or TRBD2 may fit D (5 bases each). The CDR3 is made up of 15 amino acids. Germline V gene lookup returns CDR1 GTSNPN and CDR2 SVGIG (reference sequence). Trimming stripped 0 bases from V and 3 bases from J, with 14 bases between. CDR3: CAWSVGGVLKETQYF. The DNA of the CDR3 is TGTGCCTGGAGTGTTGGGGGTGTGTTAAAAGAGACCCAGTACTTC.

The chain links TRBV11-2 to TRBJ1-1; TRBD1 might be the D (5 bases). CDR3 length: 15 residues. The V gene lost 4 bases and the J gene lost 0 bases, with 12 bases spanning the gap. CDR1 SGHAT and CDR2 FQNNGV come from the germline V gene. The chain's CDR3 is CASSSTTAMNTEAFF. The CDR3 DNA is TGTGCCAGCAGCTCCACGACAGCCATGAACACTGAAGCTTTCTTT.

V usage is TRBV5-4 and J usage is TRBJ1-6; D unclear. The V end was cut by 0 bases, the J end by 10 bases, with 11 bases between. Germline V gives CDR1 SGHNT, CDR2 YYREEE (reference sequence). CDR3 length: 14 amino acids. The CDR3 DNA follows: TGTGCCAGCAGCTTGGTTCCGACGATATCACCCCTCCACTTT. As protein: CASSLVPTISPLHF.

Concerning this clone: This specimen includes other DNA sequences encoding the same CDR3. The chain carries TRBV5-1 and TRBJ1-5, with TRBD1 as a possible D gene (6 bases). This CDR3 is built from 20 residues. V dropped 0 bases and J dropped 7 bases, with 29 bases sitting between them. The germline V gene encodes CDR1 SGHRS and CDR2 YFSETQ. CDR3 residues: CASSLDKEGPRGAWGQPQHF. The CDR3 DNA reads as TGCGCCAGCAGCTTGGATAAGGAAGGTCCTAGGGGGGCTTGGGGGCAGCCCCAGCATTTT.

This rearrangement joins TRBV27 to TRBJ1-1; 9 nucleotides line up with TRBD1. The CDR3 is 12 residues long. Germline loops: CDR1 MNHEY, CDR2 SMNVEV (reference sequence). The trim removed 7 bases at V and 5 bases at J, leaving 2 bases unmatched. The CDR3 loop is CASKTGGTEAFF. DNA for the CDR3: TGTGCCAGCAAGACAGGGGGGACTGAAGCTTTCTTT.

The rearrangement links TRBV15 to TRBJ2-3; 12 positions agree with TRBD2. V shed 0 bases, J shed 3 bases, and the junction held 4 bases outside the gene matches. In germline, CDR1 is LNHNV, CDR2 YYDKDF (reference sequence). CDR3 size: 17 residues. DNA of the CDR3: TGTGCCACCAGCAGAGATACTAGCGGGAGGTTGACAGATACGCAGTATTTT. Protein sequence: CATSRDTSGRLTDTQYF. The entire variable domain, with the rest obtained from reference TRBV15 and TRBJ2-3, is as follows: DAMVIQNPRYQVTQFGKPVTLSCSQTLNHNVMYWYQQKSSQAPKLLFHYYDKDFNNEADTPDNFQSRRPNTSFCFLDIRSPGLGDTAMYLCATSRDTSGRLTDTQYFGPGTRLTVL.

The chain employs TRBV30 and TRBJ2-5; D ambiguous. Germline values: CDR1 GTSNPN, CDR2 SVGIG (reference sequence). The CDR3 is made up of 13 amino acids. Trimming cost V 2 bases and J 5 bases, with 12 bases left between them. The CDR3 DNA reads TGTGCCTGGAGTAGAGGTCGCCGGGAGACCCAGTACTTC. This encodes CAWSRGRRETQYF.

This clone was seen once. Because the CDR3's place on the DNA is in doubt, the DNA is left out and the CDR3 is given as listed by TCRdb. This chain joins TRBV27 and TRBJ1-3; no check of the table's D call, TRBD1, against the DNA was made. Per germline, CDR1 MNHEY and CDR2 SMNVEV (reference sequence). The CDR3 is 16 amino acids long, termini counted. The CDR3 here is CASSSSGQGNRNTIYF.

The genes are TRBV30 and TRBJ2-7; 9 nucleotides align to TRBD2. With V trimmed by 3 bases and J by 4 bases, 10 bases remained unmatched. This CDR3 has 15 residues. Germline CDR1 GTSNPN, CDR2 SVGIG (reference sequence). The DNA for the CDR3 is TGTGCCTGGAGCGGACTCGGGACTAGCAGGTACGAGCAGTACTTC. The encoded protein is CAWSGLGTSRYEQYF.